This T cell receptor (beta chain) was observed in a study of blood T cells in healthy people across ages (dated by TCRdb to between 2014 and 2017). Concerning the study at large: In model experiments, template switching captured about one uniquely barcoded TCR beta cDNA molecule for every two T cells. Using deep sequencing normalized with unique cDNA molecular identifiers, the study measured how TCR beta repertoire diversity changes with age. Four age groups were formed from the donors: young (average approximately 15 years), middle-aged (approximately 39), aged (under 70) and long-lived (around 82). To avoid experimental bias, donors of different ages were distributed randomly across sequencing lanes. Using the same blood draw, the study looked at two additional independent replicas of 1 million unique cDNA reads for two donors, one aged 18 to 30 and the other aged 80 or older.

The roughly 39 donors, aged roughly 6 to 90 years, were systemically healthy Caucasian individuals from Russia. Each donor gave approximately 9.4 milliliters of peripheral blood, drawn into EDTA-treated Vacutainer tubes. Ficoll-Paque density-gradient centrifugation was used to isolate PBMCs, with at least 7 million per sample. Total RNA was extracted from PBMCs with Trizol reagent, with at least 6 micrograms obtained per sample. For every donor, flow cytometry on a PBMC aliquot measured the percentage of naive CD45RAhigh/CD27high T cells. Trimmed from V: 5 bases; trimmed from J: 1 base; junction bases lacking a gene match: 1. CDR1 and CDR2 were assigned from the germline V gene as LGHNT and FRNRAP. Its CDR3 holds 14 amino acids, cysteine through phenylalanine. The DNA shown is the 42-base CDR3, in frame from base 1. The library came from 5' RACE. The run used an Illumina HiSeq 2500. A second PCR of 7 to 11 cycles was performed with a sample-barcoded 5' primer and a J-beta primer mix. Each TCR beta cDNA molecule received a unique molecular identifier from a template-switch 5' adaptor carrying 12 random nucleotides. At least 2.5 million CDR3-containing paired-end reads were obtained from each sample. The Mint cDNA synthesis kit, primed by a TRBC-specific oligonucleotide, was used to synthesize first-strand cDNA from all RNA. All cDNA was treated with uracil-DNA glycosylase and then went through a first 18-cycle PCR with the universal primers M1SS and BC2_uni_R. Processing in the source paper ran as follows. Each sample was normalized by randomly selecting 1 million high-quality reads, each carrying a distinct molecular identifier. Instead of being binned into consensus sequences, reads that shared molecular identifiers were thrown out. MiTCR, run with a Q25 quality threshold and the strictest error-elimination algorithm, handled CDR3 identification, clonotype clustering and error correction. A nonparametric unseen species model with Euler transformation was used to estimate a lower bound on total TCR beta diversity. TCRdb reworked the public reads: Q25 trimming with fastp, MiXCR clone assembly, productive beta chains retained. Each CDR3 protein appears once, grouped with its most common genes and DNA. The V and J calls were determined by TCRdb, not by the authors. Present in this sample are over 600,000 distinct CDR3 sequences, 40% to 50% of which were seen just once. 25% to 35% of the sample lies in the top ten.

Study-wide findings and limitations: Estimates of total diversity from one million sequenced T cells were regarded as lower bounds and underestimates. Bulk unsorted PBMC profiling prevented conclusive comparison of naive and antigen-experienced compartments. The long-lived group showed more naive CD4+ T cells, fewer expanded clones and increased TCR diversity than the aged group, suggesting age selection. Observed TCR beta diversity per million T cells fell roughly linearly with age, and a significant reduction was already apparent by age roughly 40. A strong correlation was found between observed TCR beta diversity and the percentage of naive T cells measured by flow cytometry. Donor CMV infection status was unknown, potentially confounding age-related changes in expanded clonotypes.

This clonotype was found a few times. Its binding antigen is unknown. Base qualities are missing; no much larger clone stands one base away. This receptor chain uses TRBV12-5 and TRBJ2-1; TRBD1 aligns with 8 central bases. The sequencing sample was made of blood. The sequence was obtained from a man older than 75 in good health. CDR3 protein: CASGRDRSYNEQFF. The nucleotide sequence is TGTGCTAGTGGTCGGGACAGGTCCTACAATGAGCAGTTCTTC.